The entry below gives a single T cell receptor beta chain sequence along with its context. The study ran its PCR with 60 Vbeta and 13 Jbeta primers. In the original workflow: An analysis performed later counted about 80 million unique TCR beta chains (roughly 11 million of them shared). TCRdb's copy holds only in-frame clones and misses some; the assay was immunoSEQ multiplex PCR. That table is the source of V, J and clone size, and D and trimming were worked out from the DNA. The table records over 85,000 clones, approximately 65% of them present only once. This entry is derived from a study of cytomegalovirus exposure and HLA in healthy donors. The CDR3 extends over 15 amino acids. Trimming took 0 bases from V and 3 from J, leaving 11 bases between them. Germline V gene sequence: CDR1 SGHNT, CDR2 YYREEE (reference sequence). Healthy people donating bone marrow made up the donors.

The sequence derives from a man aged 30 to 45 in good health and CMV-seronegative. The rearrangement joins TRBV5-4 to TRBJ2-3; a possible D gene is TRBD2 (6 bases). Sequencing was carried out using PBMCs. The CDR3 sequence: CASSLGVAVTDTQYF. CDR3 sequence (DNA): TGTGCCAGCAGCTTGGGGGTAGCGGTGACAGATACGCAGTATTTT.